The text below deals with one T cell receptor (beta chain). Per the study methods: Amplification of reference gene primers was used by the study to estimate nucleated cell counts. This table comes from immunoSEQ multiplex PCR, and its TCRdb copy is limited to in-frame clones, with some not included. From that table come the V and J calls and clone size; the DNA was used to work out D and trimming. The sample lists under 250,000 clones; 83% were seen once. This record belongs to a study of blood T cell repertoires in COVID-19. For the study at large: Spain, Italy and the United States supplied samples that represented acute and convalescent COVID-19.

Trimming cost V 3 bases and J 1 base, with 10 bases left between them. This CDR3 has 14 amino acids. Germline V gives CDR1 MNHEY, CDR2 SMNVEV (reference sequence). V is TRBV27 and J is TRBJ2-7; D perhaps matches TRBD1 (6 bases). The material sequenced was peripheral blood. This receptor was identified in a woman between 40 and 50 years old with active or convalescent COVID-19. CDR3 in DNA: TGTGCCAGCAGTTTTGGGGGCTCGTCCTACGAGCAGTACTTC. Translated, it gives CASSFGGSSYEQYF.